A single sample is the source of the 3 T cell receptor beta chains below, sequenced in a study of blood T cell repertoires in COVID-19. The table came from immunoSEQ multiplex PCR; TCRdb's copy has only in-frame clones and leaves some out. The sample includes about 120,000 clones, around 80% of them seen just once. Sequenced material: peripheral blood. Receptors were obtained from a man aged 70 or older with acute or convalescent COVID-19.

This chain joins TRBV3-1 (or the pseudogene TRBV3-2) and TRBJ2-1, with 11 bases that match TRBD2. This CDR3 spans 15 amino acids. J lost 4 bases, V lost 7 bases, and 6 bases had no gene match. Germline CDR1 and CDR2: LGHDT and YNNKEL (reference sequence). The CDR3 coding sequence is TGTGCCAGCACCGGACTAGCGGGCTTTTACAATGAGCAGTTCTTC. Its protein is CASTGLAGFYNEQFF.

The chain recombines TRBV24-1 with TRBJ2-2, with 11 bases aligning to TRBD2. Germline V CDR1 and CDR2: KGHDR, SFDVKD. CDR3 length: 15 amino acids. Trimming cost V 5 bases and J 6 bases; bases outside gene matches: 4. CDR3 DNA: TGTGCCACCAGTGCTCCGGGACTAGCGGCCGGGGAGCTGTTTTTT. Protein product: CATSAPGLAAGELFF.

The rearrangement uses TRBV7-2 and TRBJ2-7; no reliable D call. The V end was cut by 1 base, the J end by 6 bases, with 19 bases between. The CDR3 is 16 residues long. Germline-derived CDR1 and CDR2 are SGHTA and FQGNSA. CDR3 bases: TGTGCCAGCAGCTTAGGGATTAGTGCGGCGTTGGGCGAGCAGTACTTC. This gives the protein CASSLGISAALGEQYF.